The present TCR beta chain was sequenced within a study of cytomegalovirus exposure and HLA in healthy donors. Comments on this clone: As yet, its antigen is unknown.

Study results and caveats: Rare sequences made up most TCRs, while some public TCRs were found in many donors.

Only in-frame clones appear in the TCRdb table, and some are missing; sequencing was by immunoSEQ multiplex PCR. The table has about 110,000 clones, approximately 89% seen once; the top ten hold under 2%. The TCR comes from a woman aged 18 to 35 in good health and CMV-seronegative. What was sequenced was PBMCs.

The DNA for the CDR3 is TGCAGCGCAGCGGGCGGTGCAGAACTACGGGCCCACTCTGGAAACACCATATATTTT. Protein: CSAAGGAELRAHSGNTIYF. The chain carries TRBV29-1 and TRBJ1-3, with no clear D. In germline, CDR1 is SQVTM, CDR2 ANQGSEA. The CDR3 is 19 residues long. Trimming pared 7 bases from V and 0 bases from J, leaving 28 bases between.